This is a list of T cell receptor beta chains from one sample in a study of OX40 agonist ivuxolimab in advanced cancers. Measured with immunoSEQ multiplex PCR; TCRdb has only the in-frame clones, and not every one. The profile shows over 55,000 clones, around 80% of them singletons. This sample comprised CD4+ or CD8+ T cells sorted from blood, obtained in a trial of the OX40 agonist ivuxolimab. Receptor source: an adult with an advanced solid tumor such as melanoma, head and neck, liver or kidney cancer. Both conserved end residues are part of each CDR3. A D gene is named only where the DNA matches it firmly. The size entry is marked missing in some rows and otherwise reads once, few, many or a size class.

TRBV7-8	TRBJ2-1	-	14	-	CASSLVGSGNEQFF	TGTGCCAGCAGCTTAGTGGGGTCTGGCAATGAGCAGTTCTTC
TRBV5-6	TRBJ1-2	-	14	TRBD1	CASSLYRGVDGYTF	TGTGCCAGCAGCTTGTACAGGGGAGTGGATGGCTACACCTTC
TRBV11-3	TRBJ2-1	few	17	TRBD2	CASSLGTSGGLLEEQFF	TGTGCCAGCAGCTTAGGGACTAGCGGGGGGCTGCTGGAAGAGCAGTTCTTC
TRBV10-1	TRBJ2-7	-	17	-	CASRSRDVGRRAYEQYF	TGCGCCAGCAGGTCCCGGGACGTCGGGCGACGGGCTTACGAGCAGTACTTC
TRBV7-9	TRBJ1-5	few	13	-	CASSFGSNQPQHF	TGTGCCAGCAGCTTCGGGAGCAATCAGCCCCAGCATTTT
TRBV5-1	TRBJ1-2	-	15	TRBD1	CASSFGTAANYGYTF	TGCGCCAGCAGCTTCGGGACAGCGGCTAACTATGGCTACACCTTC
TRBV7-9	TRBJ2-2	-	13	TRBD1	CASSSQGTGELFF	TGTGCCAGCAGCTCACAGGGGACCGGGGAGCTGTTTTTT
TRBV4-2	TRBJ1-2	-	18	-	CASSQDSLVGVANYGYTF	TGTGCCAGCAGCCAAGATTCGCTCGTGGGTGTAGCTAACTATGGCTACACCTTC
TRBV19	TRBJ1-1	-	15	-	CATAISTGIGTEAFF	TGTGCCACCGCAATTTCGACGGGAATAGGGACTGAAGCTTTCTTT
TRBV10-3	TRBJ1-3	once	14	-	CATRLELSGNTIYF	TGTGCCACCAGACTCGAACTCTCTGGAAACACCATATATTTT
TRBV6-5	TRBJ2-7	-	13	-	CASSYGVLNKQYF	TGTGCCAGCAGTTATGGGGTCCTCAACAAGCAGTACTTC
TRBV11-2	TRBJ2-3	-	15	TRBD2	CASSWTSGGRDTQYF	TGTGCCAGCAGCTGGACTAGCGGGGGGCGGGATACGCAGTATTTT
TRBV7-6	TRBJ2-5	once	14	-	CASSPREVQETQYF	TGTGCCAGCAGCCCGAGGGAGGTCCAAGAGACCCAGTACTTC
TRBV7-9	TRBJ1-2	-	13	-	CASSLQTADGYTF	TGTGCCAGCAGCTTACAAACAGCGGATGGCTACACCTTC
TRBV5-5	TRBJ2-4	-	16	-	CASRQGQTVAKNIQYF	TGTGCCAGCAGACAAGGGCAGACAGTAGCCAAAAACATTCAGTACTTC
TRBV19	TRBJ2-1	-	11	-	CASSKYDEQFF	TGTGCCAGTAGTAAGTACGATGAGCAGTTCTTC
TRBV27	TRBJ2-4	once	15	TRBD2	CASSLEAGEVGIQYF	TGTGCCAGCAGTTTAGAAGCGGGAGAGGTGGGCATTCAGTACTTC
TRBV30	TRBJ1-2	-	13	-	CAWSRDRPYGYTF	TGTGCCTGGAGTCGCGACAGGCCCTATGGCTACACCTTC
TRBV27	TRBJ1-2	-	13	TRBD1	CASSRTDRGGYTF	TGTGCCAGCAGCCGAACCGACAGGGGCGGCTACACCTTC
TRBV27	TRBJ2-3	-	12	-	CASSKPGDTQYF	TGTGCCAGCAGTAAACCGGGGGATACGCAGTATTTT
TRBV19	TRBJ2-3	-	17	TRBD2	CASSISGRSGRWDTQYF	TGTGCCAGTAGTATAAGCGGGAGGAGCGGGAGGTGGGATACGCAGTATTTT
TRBV7-2	TRBJ2-7	-	14	TRBD1	CASSSRQGSYEQYF	TGTGCCAGCAGCTCACGACAGGGTTCCTACGAGCAGTACTTC
TRBV27	TRBJ2-1	-	14	TRBD1	CASTLTGAYNEQFF	TGTGCCAGCACATTGACAGGGGCCTACAATGAGCAGTTCTTC
TRBV25-1	TRBJ2-5	-	14	TRBD1	CASSPGRGPETQYF	TGTGCCAGCAGTCCGGGCAGGGGGCCGGAGACCCAGTACTTC
TRBV13	TRBJ2-7	-	17	TRBD2	CASSPGLAGLGGYEQYF	TGTGCCAGCAGCCCGGGACTAGCGGGCTTGGGGGGCTACGAGCAGTACTTC
TRBV7-3	TRBJ1-2	few	13	-	CASSLTPGVGYTF	TGTGCCAGCAGCTTAACGCCAGGGGTCGGCTACACCTTC
TRBV9	TRBJ1-1	once	13	-	CASSVQLNSEAFF	TGTGCCAGCAGCGTTCAGCTCAACTCTGAAGCTTTCTTT
TRBV27	TRBJ2-1	-	17	-	CASSFFPPGAVTNEQFF	TGTGCCAGCAGTTTTTTCCCCCCGGGGGCCGTTACGAATGAGCAGTTCTTC
TRBV29-1	TRBJ1-2	-	15	-	CSVLSRKWVGYGYTF	TGCAGCGTTCTATCCCGGAAGTGGGTAGGCTATGGCTACACCTTC
TRBV11-3	TRBJ1-2	-	14	TRBD1	CASSPRQGAGGYTF	TGTGCCAGCAGCCCGAGACAGGGGGCGGGTGGCTACACCTTC
TRBV2	TRBJ2-5	-	17	TRBD2	CASSPTRTSGGEETQYF	TGTGCCAGCAGTCCAACTAGGACTAGCGGGGGGGAAGAGACCCAGTACTTC
TRBV27	TRBJ2-3	once	17	TRBD2	CASSSMGTSGVVDTQYF	TGTGCCAGCAGTTCCATGGGGACTAGCGGGGTGGTAGATACGCAGTATTTT
TRBV27	TRBJ2-5	few	15	TRBD2	CASSLGGRAFETQYF	TGTGCCAGCAGTTTGGGCGGGAGGGCCTTTGAGACCCAGTACTTC
TRBV7-8	TRBJ2-1	-	13	-	CASSPPRDNEQFF	TGTGCCAGCAGCCCCCCCCGGGATAATGAGCAGTTCTTC
TRBV6-5	TRBJ2-7	-	16	-	CASSSLLRKSSYEQYF	TGTGCCAGCAGTTCCCTTCTGCGGAAAAGCTCCTACGAGCAGTACTTC
TRBV5-5	TRBJ1-2	-	14	-	CASSLLGENYGYTF	TGTGCCAGCAGCTTGCTGGGAGAAAACTATGGCTACACCTTC
TRBV12-5	TRBJ2-1	-	18	-	CASGLSQGSYPGYNEQFF	TGTGCTAGTGGTTTGAGCCAGGGTAGTTATCCGGGGTACAATGAGCAGTTCTTC
TRBV7-3	TRBJ2-1	-	13	-	CASSRGEYNEQFF	TGTGCCAGCAGTAGGGGCGAATACAATGAGCAGTTCTTC
TRBV6-1	TRBJ1-4	-	14	-	CASSEPRPNEKLFF	TGTGCCAGCAGTGAACCTAGGCCGAATGAAAAACTGTTTTTT